This passage covers 24 T cell receptor beta chains from one sample sequenced in a study of vaccination and CD4 T cells after COVID-19. Treatment noted: approximately 10-day PBMC culture with coronavirus spike peptide pools or control peptides (ViraFEST assay). Cultured CD4+ T cell DNA was sequenced using the Oncomine TCR Beta short-read assay. TCRdb re-analysed the PCR reads in MiXCR, keeping a single row per CDR3 protein. Here the sample spans 10,000 to 15,000 distinct CDR3 sequences, 60% to 70% being singletons. These TCRs are of unknown antigen specificity. Input material: CD4+ T cells from blood, cultured in vitro. The source of these receptors is a human donor who had recovered from COVID-19.

The V gene is TRBV20-1, the J gene TRBJ1-5; 9 nucleotides align to TRBD1. CDR3 length: 15 amino acids. V shed 6 bases, J shed 7 bases, and the junction held 13 bases outside the gene matches. Germline CDR1 is DFQATT and CDR2 is SNEGSKA (reference sequence). For the CDR3, the DNA is TGCAGTGCAACCGGGACAGGGTGGTCGGGGCAGCCCCAGCATTTT. Amino acid sequence: CSATGTGWSGQPQHF.

The chain carries TRBV6-1 and TRBJ1-6, with unresolved D. The CDR3 runs 14 residues. The germline V and J ends were trimmed by 1 base and 8 bases, with 9 bases remaining between them. Germline CDR1 and CDR2: MNHNS and SASEGT. The CDR3 spells CASSEVLIYSPLHF. DNA for the CDR3: TGTGCCAGCAGTGAAGTCCTAATCTATTCACCCCTCCACTTT.

Notes on this clonotype: Germline is not matched at one junction end, which may reflect a read error. This rearrangement joins TRBV7-6 to TRBJ2-2; D assignment may be TRBD1 or TRBD2 (5 bases each). The CDR3 runs to 13 residues. Per germline, CDR1 SGHVS and CDR2 FNYEAQ. The CDR3 bases are TGTGCCGGCAGCCTGGGGGACACCGGGGAGCTGTTTTTT. Amino acids: CAGSLGDTGELFF.

The chain is built from TRBV20-1 and TRBJ2-7; 11 bases agree with TRBD1. J was trimmed by 3 bases and V by 2 bases; bases with no gene match: 3. Looked up from germline, CDR1 is DFQATT and CDR2 is SNEGSKA (reference sequence). The CDR3 covers 14 residues. CDR3: CSARTGTGGYEQYF. For the CDR3, the DNA is TGCAGTGCTAGAACCGGGACAGGGGGCTACGAGCAGTACTTC.

In this sample, this clonotype is medium-sized. The gene calls are TRBV5-8 and TRBJ2-7; no clear D gene. From germline, CDR1 is SGHTS and CDR2 YDEGEE. This CDR3 has 13 residues. V was clipped by 4 bases and J by 0 bases, with 8 bases between them. This CDR3 is CASSTRHSYEQYF. The CDR3 DNA is TGTGCCAGCAGCACCCGACACTCCTACGAGCAGTACTTC.

This chain connects TRBV20-1 to TRBJ2-3; 7 bases line up with TRBD2. V dropped 0 bases and J dropped 2; count of bases not matched to a gene: 2. Looked up from germline, CDR1 is DFQATT and CDR2 is SNEGSKA (reference sequence). The CDR3 spans 14 residues. The CDR3 loop reads CSAREAGITDTQYF. CDR3 DNA: TGCAGTGCTAGAGAAGCGGGGATCACAGATACGCAGTATTTT.

This chain joins TRBV12-3 or TRBV12-4 and TRBJ1-1; no definite D call. This CDR3 spans 14 amino acids. Trimming took off 3 bases at V and 12 bases at J, with 20 bases between the two ends. The CDR3 loop reads CASSLRTALAGTFF. CDR3 DNA: TGTGCCAGCAGTTTGAGAACAGCACTAGCCGGGACTTTCTTT.

In this sample, this clonotype turned up once. The rearrangement uses TRBV6-1 and TRBJ2-5; a weak D match, TRBD2 (5 bases). Germline values: CDR1 MNHNS, CDR2 SASEGT. This CDR3 is built from 18 residues. Trimming pared 6 bases from V and 2 bases from J, leaving 25 bases between. As DNA, the CDR3 is TGTGCCAGCAGCTCTCTTTCGATCACTGGAGGAGGTCAAGAGACCCAGTACTTC. Amino acids: CASSSLSITGGGQETQYF.

This rearrangement joins TRBV6-1 to TRBJ1-3; 7 positions match TRBD1. From germline, CDR1 is MNHNS and CDR2 SASEGT. CDR3 length: 13 residues. J was trimmed by 2 bases and V by 8 bases; bases with no gene match: 3. Here the CDR3 reads CASSTGTGNTIYF. The CDR3 nucleotides are TGTGCCAGCTCGACAGGGACTGGAAACACCATATATTTT.

In regard to this clonotype: One junction end does not reproduce the germline sequence, and a read error may be involved. This chain links TRBV7-9 with TRBJ2-1, with 9 bases matching TRBD2. The CDR3 spans 15 residues. Germline assignment: CDR1 SEHNR and CDR2 FQNEAQ (reference sequence). The CDR3 sequence is CASSPYAGGNQEQFF. In nucleotides, the CDR3 is TGTGCCAGCAGCCCTTATGCGGGGGGGAATCAGGAGCAATTCTTC.

V usage is TRBV30 and J usage is TRBJ1-5; D ambiguous. V was cut by 0 bases and J by 9 bases, with 12 bases left in between. Germline V gene sequence: CDR1 GTSNPN, CDR2 SVGIG (reference sequence). The CDR3 is 13 residues long. CDR3 in DNA: TGTGCCTGGAGTGTAAAGGGCTCCTGGCCCCAGCATTTT. Its protein is CAWSVKGSWPQHF.

The chain employs TRBV6-2 or TRBV6-3 and TRBJ1-1, with unresolved D. This CDR3 comprises 16 residues. V was trimmed by 0 bases and J by 5 bases, leaving 16 bases between them. In germline, CDR1 is MNHEY, CDR2 SVGEGT. The DNA of the CDR3 is TGTGCCAGCAGTTACTCCGTTTCCCCGGTTTTTACTGAAGCTTTCTTT. This encodes CASSYSVSPVFTEAFF.

The chain couples TRBV14 to TRBJ2-1, with 9 bases lining up with TRBD1. This CDR3 is built from 15 residues. The V segment lost 4 bases and the J segment 5 bases; nucleotides outside the gene matches: 6. Germline V CDR1 and CDR2: SGHDN, FVKESK. CDR3 sequence: CASSLWTGADNEQFF. CDR3 bases: TGTGCCAGCAGCCTATGGACAGGGGCGGACAATGAGCAGTTCTTC.

This clonotype was counted a few times. The chain employs TRBV12-3 or TRBV12-4 and TRBJ1-2, with D unresolved. The CDR3 sequence is 13 residues long. Trimming shortened V by 5 bases and J by 4 bases, and 11 bases separated the two germline ends. The CDR3 loop is CASSVGQLYGYTF. CDR3 in DNA: TGTGCCAGCAGTGTGGGCCAGCTCTATGGCTACACCTTC.

This clonotype was picked up one time. The gene calls are TRBV20-1 and TRBJ2-3, with 9 bases identical to TRBD2. This CDR3 is built from 17 residues. Germline V lookup: CDR1 DFQATT, CDR2 SNEGSKA (reference sequence). The V and J ends lost 2 bases and 0 bases, in that order; junction bases with no gene match: 9. The CDR3: CSARSSSGTSSTDTQYF. In nucleotides, the CDR3 is TGCAGTGCTAGATCTTCTAGCGGGACCTCCAGCACAGATACGCAGTATTTT.

This clonotype is medium-sized within its sample. The J gene is TRBJ2-7, the V gene TRBV7-2; 11 bases map to TRBD2. This CDR3 region has 15 residues. V lost 4 bases, J lost 4 bases, and 6 bases stayed unmatched. The germline gives CDR1 SGHTA, CDR2 FQGNSA. The CDR3, as DNA: TGTGCCAGCAGCTCGACTAGCGGGAATCCTTACGAGCAGTACTTC. This sequence encodes CASSSTSGNPYEQYF. The whole variable domain, remainder taken from reference TRBV7-2 and TRBJ2-7, is GAGVSQSPSNKVTEKGKDVELRCDPISGHTALYWYRQSLGQGLEFLIYFQGNSAPDKSGLPSDRFSAERTGGSVSTLTIQRTQQEDSAVYLCASSSTSGNPYEQYFGPGTRLTVT.

This chain uses TRBV7-2 with TRBJ1-5, with D uncertain. V shed 1 base and J shed 5 bases, with 6 bases lying between them. The CDR3 contains 13 residues. Germline CDR1 SGHTA, CDR2 FQGNSA. The CDR3 nucleotides read TGTGCCAGCAGCTTAGAGGTTCATCAGCCCCAGCATTTT. This translates into CASSLEVHQPQHF.

This clonotype was picked up a small number of times. The rearrangement joins TRBV28 to TRBJ2-2, with 11 bases identical to TRBD1. The CDR3 extends over 16 amino acids. Germline CDR1 and CDR2: MDHEN and SYDVKM. V lost 6 bases and J lost 2; bases outside the gene matches: 5. The DNA of the CDR3 is TGTGCCAGCAGCGGGACAGGGGGGCGCAACACCGGGGAGCTGTTTTTT. Its translation is CASSGTGGRNTGELFF.

This clonotype has more than one count but fewer than ten. The chain employs TRBV7-2 and TRBJ2-3; D may be TRBD2 (6 bases). CDR3 length: 14 amino acids. V was clipped by 5 bases and J by 6 bases, with 15 bases between them. Per germline, CDR1 SGHTA and CDR2 FQGNSA. The CDR3 DNA sequence: TGTGCCAGCAGCCCTCCGGGAGAAAGGGATACGCAGTATTTT. Amino acid sequence: CASSPPGERDTQYF.

The chain couples TRBV7-6 to TRBJ2-7; 8 bases fit TRBD2. J lost 2 bases, V lost 3 bases, and 3 bases had no gene match. CDR1 and CDR2 (germline): SGHVS, FNYEAQ. The CDR3 is made up of 14 amino acids. Here the CDR3 reads CASSFRGGPYEQYF. The CDR3 DNA reads as TGTGCCAGCAGCTTTCGGGGGGGCCCCTACGAGCAGTACTTC.

The chain has TRBV10-3 and TRBJ1-1; D is unresolved. The CDR3 totals 15 residues. V dropped 10 bases and J dropped 1 base, with 19 bases sitting between them. Germline values: CDR1 ENHRY, CDR2 SYGVKD. The CDR3 here is CASSQSSRPNTEAFF. The CDR3 DNA reads as TGTGCCAGCAGCCAGTCTTCCAGGCCGAACACTGAAGCTTTCTTT.

The chain has TRBV6-2 or TRBV6-3 and TRBJ1-2; TRBD1 is a possible D gene (5 bases). The CDR3 length is 13 residues. The V and J ends lost 6 bases and 5 bases respectively, with 13 bases between them. Germline lookup yields CDR1 MNHEY and CDR2 SVGEGT. In DNA form, the CDR3 reads TGTGCCAGCAGCTGGGACTCGAGGTATGGCTACACCTTC. Encoded protein: CASSWDSRYGYTF.

This clonotype was seen a few times. This chain links TRBV6-1 with TRBJ1-1; no clear D. The CDR3 is made up of 12 amino acids. From germline, CDR1 is MNHNS and CDR2 SASEGT. Trimming stripped 5 bases from V and 11 bases from J, with 15 bases between. The CDR3 region is CASSRSTREAFF. CDR3 sequence (DNA): TGTGCCAGCAGTAGGTCGACGCGTGAGGCTTTCTTT.

The rearrangement joins TRBV20-1 to TRBJ2-3; no reliable D call. CDR3 length equals 14 residues. Germline V lookup: CDR1 DFQATT, CDR2 SNEGSKA (reference sequence). V lost 1 base and J 0 bases, leaving 8 bases between the germline ends. The CDR3 is CSARGKDSTDTQYF. As DNA, the CDR3 is TGCAGTGCTAGAGGGAAGGACAGCACAGATACGCAGTATTTT.